Listed here are 19 T cell receptor beta chains from one sample, sequenced in a study of low-dose radiotherapy and immunotherapy resistance in tumors. TRAV and TRBV primers primed cDNA for both TCRalpha and TCRbeta. Amplification of TCRs used a constant-region primer and V-primer adapter for about 20 PCR cycles. TCRdb re-derived calls from the reads in MiXCR, one entry per CDR3 protein. There are 80,000 to 90,000 distinct CDR3 sequences in the sample; roughly a sixth occur only once, and roughly 2.8% lies in the top ten. Time point in this sample: before trial treatment. Here the sequenced sample was PBMCs, taken before treatment. These TCRs come from a male donor with prostate cancer.

CDR3 residues: CASSSVRGSQSSYNEQFF. CDR3 bases: TGTGCCAGCAGTTCAGTCCGGGGGTCCCAGAGCTCCTACAATGAGCAGTTCTTC. The gene calls are TRBV27 and TRBJ2-1, with D possibly matching TRBD2 (6 bases). Trimming left V 4 bases short and J 0 bases short, with 19 bases between. Per the germline V gene, CDR1 is MNHEY and CDR2 is SMNVEV (reference sequence). This CDR3 is built from 18 residues.

This clonotype has a count of ten or more. V is TRBV20-1 and J is TRBJ2-5, with a tentative D call TRBD1 (6 bases). V was trimmed by 3 bases and J by 7 bases, leaving 15 bases between them. The CDR3 sequence is 13 residues long. Per germline, CDR1 DFQATT and CDR2 SNEGSKA (reference sequence). CDR3 DNA sequence: TGCAGTGCTAGTGACGGGGTAGGGGGGACCCAGTACTTC. Protein sequence: CSASDGVGGTQYF.

This clonotype has at least ten counts. The chain links TRBV7-2 to TRBJ1-3, with D possibly TRBD1 on 5 matching bases. V was clipped by 5 bases and J by 1 base, with 9 bases between them. CDR3 size: 14 residues. Germline CDR1 and CDR2: SGHTA and FQGNSA. The CDR3 DNA is TGTGCCAGCAGCCTCAGGGTTTCTGGAAACACCATATATTTT. As protein: CASSLRVSGNTIYF.

This clonotype showed up many times. The chain joins TRBV7-9 to TRBJ2-1; 8 bases are a match to TRBD2. The CDR3 extends over 16 amino acids. V was pared by 5 bases and J by 6 bases, with 12 bases of the junction left unmatched. Germline V CDR1 and CDR2: SEHNR, FQNEAQ (reference sequence). The CDR3 is CASSVLGGGWGNEQFF. The CDR3 DNA reads as TGTGCCAGCAGCGTCCTCGGCGGGGGGTGGGGCAATGAGCAGTTCTTC.

This clonotype has ten or more counts. The rearrangement links TRBV3-1 to TRBJ2-7, with 8 bases identical to TRBD2. V was clipped by 1 base and J by 5 bases; unmatched bases: 7. Germline loops: CDR1 LGHDT, CDR2 YNNKEL (reference sequence). The length of the CDR3 is 15 residues. As DNA, the CDR3 is TGTGCCAGCAGCCAAGGGTACGGGGGGGCCGACGAGCAGTACTTC. This codes for CASSQGYGGADEQYF.

There are many counts of this clonotype. The chain recombines TRBV5-6 with TRBJ1-6; D unclear. CDR1 and CDR2 from the germline V gene are SGHDT and YYEEEE. V lost 0 bases, J lost 8 bases, and 12 bases lay in between. The CDR3 is 15 residues long. The CDR3 region is CASSLVLGRDSPLHF. The CDR3 DNA reads as TGTGCCAGCAGCTTGGTTCTGGGTCGGGATTCACCCCTCCACTTT.

This clonotype was counted many times. The V gene is TRBV30, the J gene TRBJ1-5; 10 bases align to TRBD1. The germline V gene has CDR1 GTSNPN and CDR2 SVGIG (reference sequence). This CDR3 comprises 15 residues. The trim removed 0 bases at V and 5 bases at J, leaving 4 bases unmatched. CDR3 DNA: TGTGCCTGGAGTGTACTGGGGACAGGGGATCAGCCCCAGCATTTT. The encoded protein is CAWSVLGTGDQPQHF.

This clonotype was counted ten times or more. The chain carries TRBV11-2 and TRBJ2-1; TRBD1 matches at 7 bases. The CDR3 has 15 residues. The germline V gene encodes CDR1 SGHAT and CDR2 FQNNGV. V dropped 5 bases and J dropped 8; count of bases not matched to a gene: 12. The CDR3, as DNA: TGTGCCAGCAGCCGAGACTCCGGGACAGCGGATGAGCAGTTCTTC. Amino acids: CASSRDSGTADEQFF.

V and J are TRBV4-3 and TRBJ2-6; D may be TRBD1 or TRBD2 (5 bases each). V was clipped by 4 bases and J by 3 bases, with 13 bases between them. Germline CDR1 reads LGHNA; CDR2 reads YSLEER. The CDR3 is 16 amino acids. The CDR3 DNA reads TGCGCCAGCAGCCCCAAGGTGGGGGTTGGGGCCAACGTCCTGACTTTC. This sequence encodes CASSPKVGVGANVLTF.

Ten or more counts support this clonotype. The chain links TRBV9 to TRBJ2-3, with 13 bases identical to TRBD2. The J segment lost 1 base and the V segment lost 3 bases, leaving 11 bases of the junction unmatched. CDR3 length: 19 amino acids. Germline CDR1 and CDR2: SGDLS and YYNGEE. CDR3 sequence reads: CASSGPGLAGYGGTDTQYF. DNA for the CDR3: TGTGCCAGCAGCGGACCGGGACTAGCGGGGTATGGTGGCACAGATACGCAGTATTTT.

Many counts were recorded for this clonotype. The chain combines TRBV7-9 with TRBJ2-5; 10 bases line up with TRBD2. CDR3 length equals 16 residues. With V trimmed by 5 bases and J by 0 bases, 6 bases remained unmatched. CDR1 and CDR2 (germline): SEHNR, FQNEAQ (reference sequence). The CDR3 DNA is TGTGCCAGCAGCGTCCGACTAGCGGGTTACCAAGAGACCCAGTACTTC. Residues: CASSVRLAGYQETQYF.

The sample holds many counts of this clonotype. This chain joins TRBV5-1 and TRBJ1-1; tentatively, D is TRBD1 (6 bases). The CDR3 runs 16 residues. The V gene's germline CDR1 is SGHRS and CDR2 YFSETQ. V lost 5 bases to trimming and J lost 3 bases, with 20 bases between them. The CDR3 DNA is TGCGCCAGCAGTCATACAGGGCCCGCGGGGGACACTGAAGCTTTCTTT. Translation: CASSHTGPAGDTEAFF.

This clonotype has a count of ten or more. V usage is TRBV3-1 and J usage is TRBJ2-2, with 10 nucleotides matching TRBD2. Per the germline V gene, CDR1 is LGHDT and CDR2 is YNNKEL (reference sequence). The CDR3 spans 18 residues. The junction had 8 bases not matched to a gene; V was cut back by 0 bases and J by 4 bases. DNA for the CDR3: TGTGCCAGCAGCCAAGATGTTGCAGCGGGGGGGCTCACCGGGGAGCTGTTTTTT. Its translation is CASSQDVAAGGLTGELFF.

The sample holds many counts of this clonotype. This sequence joins TRBV4-1 and TRBJ2-5; tentatively, D is TRBD2 (5 bases). The germline V gene has CDR1 MGHRA and CDR2 YSYEKL. CDR3 length: 16 amino acids. The germline V and J ends were trimmed by 1 base and 4 bases, with 16 bases remaining between them. The CDR3 sequence is CASSQVETAAGETQYF. The CDR3 DNA is TGCGCCAGCAGCCAAGTAGAGACCGCTGCGGGAGAGACCCAGTACTTC.

In this sample, this clonotype turned up many times. This chain joins TRBV25-1 and TRBJ1-4, with D unclear. Trimming removed 7 bases from V and 3 bases from J, with 9 bases in between. Per the germline V gene, CDR1 is MGHDK and CDR2 is SYGVNS. This CDR3 region has 13 residues. The CDR3 spells CASTFAPNEKLFF. The CDR3 nucleotides are TGTGCCAGCACCTTTGCCCCTAATGAAAAACTGTTTTTT.

A word on this clonotype: It differs at one base from a far larger clone, so likely a read error. The chain employs TRBV24-1 and TRBJ2-3; 7 bases are shared with TRBD1. Germline CDR1 reads KGHDR; CDR2 reads SFDVKD. The CDR3 length is 15 residues. For the CDR3, the DNA is TGTGCCAGCAGTTCGGGACAGCTATTCACAGATACGAAGTATTTT. Translating it yields CASSSGQLFTDTKYF.

By share, this clonotype ranks as medium-sized. V gene TRBV5-6 combines with J gene TRBJ2-1, with a possible D match to TRBD2 (7 bases). The CDR3 is 17 amino acids. CDR1 is SGHDT and CDR2 is YYEEEE in the germline V gene. Trimming took off 6 bases at V and 5 bases at J, with 24 bases between the two ends. CDR3 region: CASTFPRGAWGHNEQFF. The CDR3 DNA reads as TGTGCCAGCACTTTTCCTCGGGGGGCCTGGGGACACAATGAGCAGTTCTTC.

Many counts were recorded for this clonotype. The gene calls are TRBV5-6 and TRBJ1-1; possibly TRBD1 for D (6 bases). This CDR3 has 17 amino acids. Trimming cost V 2 bases and J 6 bases, with 23 bases left between them. From germline, CDR1 is SGHDT and CDR2 YYEEEE. CDR3 coding DNA: TGTGCCAGCAGCTTTGGTGGTCGACAGGCCGCTTGGGCTGAAGCTTTCTTT. Its protein product is CASSFGGRQAAWAEAFF.

This clonotype came up many times. This chain connects TRBV7-2 to TRBJ1-1; no clear D gene. This CDR3 region has 14 residues. V lost 3 bases and J 6 bases, leaving 14 bases between the germline ends. CDR1 and CDR2 from the germline V gene are SGHTA and FQGNSA. CDR3 sequence (DNA): TGTGCCAGCAGCTTGGGTCCCCTAGTCGCTGAAGCTTTCTTT. This gives the protein CASSLGPLVAEAFF.